Below, 5 T cell receptor beta chains from the same sample are listed, as sequenced in a study of CD8+ T cells in alopecia areata. The sequencing template was cDNA reverse transcribed from extracted RNA. Generated by immunoSEQ multiplex PCR, the TCRdb table keeps only in-frame clones and is missing some. The sample shows 90,000 to 120,000 clones, 84% of them seen only once. Treatment defined: oral pan-JAK inhibitor, 5-10 mg twice daily. The sample was CD8+ T cells sorted from blood, taken at week 24, from a patient treated with tofacitinib. The receptors originated from a human donor with alopecia areata.

This rearrangement joins TRBV4-3 to TRBJ2-5; D is uncertain. Per germline, CDR1 LGHNA and CDR2 YSLEER. V lost 0 bases and J lost 1, with 12 bases in between. The CDR3 has 16 residues. For the CDR3, the DNA is TGCGCCAGCAGCCAAGATCTTAGGAACTCCCAAGAGACCCAGTACTTC. As protein: CASSQDLRNSQETQYF.

With respect to this clone: An end of the junction does not agree with germline; a read error may underlie this. The rearrangement joins TRBV7-7 to TRBJ2-1; D is perhaps TRBD2 (5 bases). The germline gives CDR1 SSHAT, CDR2 FNYEAQ (reference sequence). The CDR3 spans 16 residues. The CDR3 spells CASSLSIRGGYNEQFF. The CDR3 DNA reads TGTGCTAGCAGCTTATCGATTCGGGGTGGATACAATGAGCAGTTCTTC.

The CDR3 DNA sequence: TGTGCCAGCAGGACCGGGACTAGCGGTGTATACGAGCAGTACTTC. Protein: CASRTGTSGVYEQYF. The chain recombines TRBV5-4 with TRBJ2-7, with 11 bases matching TRBD2. Germline CDR1 and CDR2: SGHNT and YYREEE (reference sequence). The J segment lost 4 bases and the V segment lost 5 bases, leaving 8 bases of the junction unmatched. The CDR3 is 15 amino acids.

This clone came up once. The J gene is TRBJ2-3, the V gene TRBV5-6; 7 bases fit TRBD2. J was trimmed by 5 bases and V by 6 bases; bases with no gene match: 9. CDR1 is SGHDT, CDR2 YYEEEE, per germline. This CDR3 has 14 amino acids. Written as DNA, the CDR3 is TGTGCCAGCACCCCCGGGGGGTGGAGAGATACGCAGTATTTT. Protein product: CASTPGGWRDTQYF.

J is TRBJ2-5 and V is TRBV7-9; D remains unclear. Germline V gene sequence: CDR1 SEHNR, CDR2 FQNEAQ (reference sequence). V shed 5 bases and J shed 2 bases, with 12 bases lying between them. The CDR3 contains 14 residues. In DNA form, the CDR3 reads TGTGCCAGCAGCGCCCCGCTAGGGCAAGAGACCCAGTACTTC. This gives the protein CASSAPLGQETQYF.